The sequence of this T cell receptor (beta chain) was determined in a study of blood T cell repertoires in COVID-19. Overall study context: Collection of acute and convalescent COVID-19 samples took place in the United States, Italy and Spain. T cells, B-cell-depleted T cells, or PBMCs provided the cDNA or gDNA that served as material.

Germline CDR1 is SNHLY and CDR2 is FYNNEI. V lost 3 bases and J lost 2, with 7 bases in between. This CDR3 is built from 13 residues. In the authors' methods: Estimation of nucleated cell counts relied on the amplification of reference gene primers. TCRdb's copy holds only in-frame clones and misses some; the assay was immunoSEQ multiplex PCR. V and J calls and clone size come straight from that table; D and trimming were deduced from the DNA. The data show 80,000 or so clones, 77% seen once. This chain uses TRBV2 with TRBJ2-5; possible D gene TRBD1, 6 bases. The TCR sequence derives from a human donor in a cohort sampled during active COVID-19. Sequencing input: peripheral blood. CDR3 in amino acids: CASSDRGQETQYF. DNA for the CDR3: TGTGCCAGCAGTGACAGGGGTCAAGAGACCCAGTACTTC.